Listed below are T cell receptor beta chains from one sample, sequenced in a study of early T cells in non-severe SARS-CoV-2 infection. A single record per CDR3 protein comes from TCRdb applying MiXCR to the 5' RACE reads. This sample yields about 50,000 distinct CDR3 sequences, of which about a tenth are seen a single time; 15% belongs to the top ten. Sequencing used whole blood. The receptors were gathered from an adult who was a healthcare worker with PCR-confirmed SARS-CoV-2 infection or an uninfected control (not recorded which). Both conserved end residues are trimmed from each CDR3.

v_call: TRBV30; cdr3_aa: AWSDSGISYNEQF
v_call: TRBV13; cdr3_aa: ASSRTVGFQETQY
v_call: TRBV5-1; cdr3_aa: ASRDGSYEQY
v_call: TRBV11-2; cdr3_aa: ASSLKAPSYTDTQY
v_call: TRBV7-8; cdr3_aa: ASSKERTSGNTIY
v_call: TRBV12-3/TRBV12-4; cdr3_aa: ASSHTGTGSTYEQY
v_call: TRBV7-2; cdr3_aa: AISLAGAGSFYEQY
v_call: TRBV3-1; cdr3_aa: ASSPGTANQPQH
v_call: TRBV28; cdr3_aa: ASSPAGPTLH
v_call: TRBV7-9; cdr3_aa: ASSLISNQETQY
v_call: TRBV6-5; cdr3_aa: ASSYSQGLSSYNEQF
v_call: TRBV19; cdr3_aa: ASSSRGAGELF
v_call: TRBV19; cdr3_aa: ASSAAAGPQF
v_call: TRBV7-2; cdr3_aa: ASSPSGSTDTQY
v_call: TRBV12-5; cdr3_aa: ASGWVPRRDEGNQPQH
v_call: TRBV9; cdr3_aa: ASSAIPGLEAEQY
v_call: TRBV19; cdr3_aa: ASTLGTSGTYEQY
v_call: TRBV5-1; cdr3_aa: ASSLEGPDTEAF
v_call: TRBV9; cdr3_aa: ASSGQFNGYT
v_call: TRBV10-3; cdr3_aa: AISEGPGQGENEQF